This T cell receptor beta chain emerged from a study of T cells expressing NK-cell markers. Study-wide results and caveats: The study found dominant NKG2C+ clonotypes at about 1.0-7.0% of CD8+ T cells in roughly six donors. Topping the CD3+CD56-NKG2C+ fraction as well were these clonotypes, in a handful of donors.

Note on this clonotype: Its antigen is not identified.

What made the TCR beta cDNA was 5'RACE template switching with UMIs. TCRdb re-called the 5' RACE reads, yielding one record per CDR3 amino acid sequence without DNA. This sample's table has approximately 420,000 distinct CDR3 sequences. The CDR3 has 14 residues. Looked up from germline, CDR1 is SEHNR and CDR2 is FQNEAQ (reference sequence). Source material: blood T cells: a sorted CD56 or NKG2C T cell subset, CD4+ or CD8+ T cells, or bulk PBMC T cells (not recorded which). This receptor was taken from a woman in her forties or fifties in good health. V is TRBV7-9 and J is TRBJ1-5. The CDR3 is CASSLSSLNSAQHF.